Sequencing of this T cell receptor beta chain was carried out in a study of T cells in Graves' hyperthyroidism and ophthalmopathy. From germline, CDR1 is SGHTA and CDR2 FQGNSA. This CDR3 comprises 13 residues. V was cut by 0 bases and J by 8 bases, with 7 bases left in between. Using RNA transcripts as the source, TCR beta CDR3 regions were amplified. Primed by the HTBI set, a first-round RT-PCR was run on the TCR CDR3. TCRdb recomputed calls from the multiplex PCR reads with MiXCR, one row per CDR3 protein. Among about 290,000 distinct CDR3 sequences listed, roughly 13% were seen once. This clonotype appeared many times. Diagnosis of hyperthyroidism was new in patients aged 18 to 65, and its duration was under 2 months. Thyroid ultrasound, orbital computed tomography, clinical symptoms, and serum thyroxine and TRAb underpinned diagnoses. Isolation of PBMCs was performed on around 9.3 ml fresh peripheral blood.

The sample taken for sequencing was blood. The sequence derives from a woman aged 40 to 49 with Graves' hyperthyroidism. The J gene is TRBJ1-4, the V gene TRBV7-2; no reliable D call. The DNA of the CDR3 is TGTGCCAGCAGCTTAGCGTCAGGAGAAAAACTGTTTTTT. Protein product: CASSLASGEKLFF.